Below, one T cell receptor beta chain is given with its context. Antigen unknown. The protocol was immunoSEQ multiplex PCR, while the TCRdb copy is restricted to in-frame clones and leaves out a portion. The data show around 690,000 clones, about nine tenths seen once. These data are taken from a study of shared clonotypes between healthy human individuals. Overall study results and limits: Several donors showed sharing of roughly 5% of naive CD4 clonotypes. Estimated richness was generally greater in naive than memory subsets.

In germline, CDR1 is LNHDA, CDR2 SQIVND (reference sequence). Trimming left V 1 base short and J 6 bases short, with 10 bases between. The length of the CDR3 is 14 residues. The receptor's source is a man between 18 and 29 years old in good health. Some clones in this sample may be carry-over from other donors' samples. The V gene is TRBV19, the J gene TRBJ2-1; D possibly corresponds to TRBD2 (5 bases). The sequenced sample was memory CD8+ T cells from PBMCs. Subset in this sample: CD45RO+ cells pooled with CCR7-negative TemRA cells. CDR3 amino acids: CASSIGLALNEQFF. The DNA of the CDR3 is TGTGCCAGTAGTATAGGCCTAGCCCTCAATGAGCAGTTCTTC.